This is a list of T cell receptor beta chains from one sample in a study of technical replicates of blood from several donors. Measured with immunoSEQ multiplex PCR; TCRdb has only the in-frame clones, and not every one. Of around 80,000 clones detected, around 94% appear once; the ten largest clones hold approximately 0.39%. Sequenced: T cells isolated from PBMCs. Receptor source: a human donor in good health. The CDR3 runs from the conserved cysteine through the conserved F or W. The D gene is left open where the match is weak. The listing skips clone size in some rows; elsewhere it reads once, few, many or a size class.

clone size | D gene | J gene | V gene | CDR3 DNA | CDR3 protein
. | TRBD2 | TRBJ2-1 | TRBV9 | TGTGCCAGCACCTACGAGGCTAGCGGGACTCTTGAGCAGTTCTTC | CASTYEASGTLEQFF
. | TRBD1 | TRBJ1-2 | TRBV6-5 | TGTGCCAGCAGTTACCTGACAGGGGGAGCGATCTATGGCTACACCTTC | CASSYLTGGAIYGYTF
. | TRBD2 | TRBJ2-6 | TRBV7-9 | TGTGCCAGCAGCCGACTAGCGGGGGGGGAAGGGGCCAACGTCCTGACTTTC | CASSRLAGGEGANVLTF
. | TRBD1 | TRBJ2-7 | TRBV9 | TGTGCCAGCAGCGTGTCGACAGGGGTAGCCTACGAGCAGTACTTC | CASSVSTGVAYEQYF
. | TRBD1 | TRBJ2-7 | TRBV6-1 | TGTGCCAGCAGTGTAGGGACAGGGGTCTACGAGCAGTACTTC | CASSVGTGVYEQYF
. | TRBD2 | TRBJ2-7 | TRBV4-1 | TGCGCCAGCAGCCAGCTACTAGCGGGAGGCTACGAGCAGTACTTC | CASSQLLAGGYEQYF
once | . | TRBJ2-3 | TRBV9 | TGTGCCAGCAGCGCCGGCGGGAGCACAGATACGCAGTATTTT | CASSAGGSTDTQYF
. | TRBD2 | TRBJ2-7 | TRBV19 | TGTGCCAGTAGTGGGGATAGCGGGAGGGCCCTCTACGAGCAGTACTTC | CASSGDSGRALYEQYF
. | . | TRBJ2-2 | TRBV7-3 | TGTGCCAGCAGCTTAAATGCGGGCTACACCGGGGAGCTGTTTTTT | CASSLNAGYTGELFF
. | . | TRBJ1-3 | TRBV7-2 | TGTGCCAGCAGCTTAGGCAGGTCTTCTGGAAACACCATATATTTT | CASSLGRSSGNTIYF
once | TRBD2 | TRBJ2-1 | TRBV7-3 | TGTGCCAGCAGCTTAAGGATCGCGACTAGCGGCTACAATGAGCAGTTCTTC | CASSLRIATSGYNEQFF
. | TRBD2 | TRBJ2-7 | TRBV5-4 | TGTGCCAGCAGCTTGGGGGGTAGCGGGACCTACGAGCAGTACTTC | CASSLGGSGTYEQYF
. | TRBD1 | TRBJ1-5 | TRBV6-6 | TGTGCCAGCAGTTATGACGACAGGGCTCAGCCCCAGCATTTT | CASSYDDRAQPQHF
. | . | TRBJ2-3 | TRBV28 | TGTGCCAGCAGTTTATCACCAGGGTGGACGCAGTATTTT | CASSLSPGWTQYF
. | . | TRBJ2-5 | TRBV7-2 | TGTGCCAGCAGCAAAAGACAGATCCAAGAGACCCAGTACTTC | CASSKRQIQETQYF
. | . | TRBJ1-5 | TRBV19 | TGTGCCAGTACCTCGTCTCAGGCAAAAGTGGGTCAGCCCCAGCATTTT | CASTSSQAKVGQPQHF
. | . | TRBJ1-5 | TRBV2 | TGTGCCAGGGGAGGGGGGCCCAATCAGCCCCAGCATTTT | CARGGGPNQPQHF
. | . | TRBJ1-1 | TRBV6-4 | TGTGCCAGCAGTGACTCTCGGCGGGCAGCTTTCTTT | CASSDSRRAAFF
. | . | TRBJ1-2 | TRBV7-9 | TGTGCCAGCAGCTTAGGCGGTGTCGGCTACACCTTC | CASSLGGVGYTF
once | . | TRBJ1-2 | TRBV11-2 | TGTGCCAGCAGCTTATCCCTCTACGGCTACACCTTC | CASSLSLYGYTF
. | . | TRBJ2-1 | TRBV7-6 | TGTGCCAGCAGCTTAGCGGTGAGCTCCTACAATGAGCAGTTCTTC | CASSLAVSSYNEQFF
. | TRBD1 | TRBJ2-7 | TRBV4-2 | TGTGCCAGCAGCCTAGGGACAGGGAAACCCTACGAGCAGTACTTC | CASSLGTGKPYEQYF
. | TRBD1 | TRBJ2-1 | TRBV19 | TGTGCCAGTAGTATAGGGCAGGGGGTCAATGAGCAGTTCTTC | CASSIGQGVNEQFF
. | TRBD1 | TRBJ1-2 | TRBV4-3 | TGCGCCAGCAACGGACAGGGGGCGCAGGGCTACACCTTC | CASNGQGAQGYTF
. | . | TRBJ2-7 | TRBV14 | TGTGCCAGCAGCCTAACAGGCAGCCGCGAGCAGTACTTC | CASSLTGSREQYF
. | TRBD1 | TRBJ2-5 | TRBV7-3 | TGTGCCAGCAGCCTATCGGACAGGATTGGAGAGACCCAGTACTTC | CASSLSDRIGETQYF
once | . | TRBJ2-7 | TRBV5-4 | TGTGCCAGCAGCGATGGCGGGACTGGATTCGGCGAGCAGTACTTC | CASSDGGTGFGEQYF
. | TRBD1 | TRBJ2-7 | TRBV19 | TGTGCCAGTAGTATAGGGGGGGACAGGGCCCTCTACGAGCAGTACTTC | CASSIGGDRALYEQYF
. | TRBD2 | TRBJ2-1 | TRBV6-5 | TGTGCCAGCAGTGCCTGGGTAGCGGGAGGGCCTGAGCAGTTCTTC | CASSAWVAGGPEQFF
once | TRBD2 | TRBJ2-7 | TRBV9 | TGTGCCAGCAGCGTAGGAGCGGGGGTCTCCTACGAGCAGTACTTC | CASSVGAGVSYEQYF
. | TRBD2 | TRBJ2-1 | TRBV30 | TGTGCCTCTACTAGCGGGAGTGGTGAGCAGTTCTTC | CASTSGSGEQFF
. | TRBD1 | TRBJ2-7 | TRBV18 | TGTGCCAGCTCATCCGACAGGGCCTACGAGCAGTACTTC | CASSSDRAYEQYF
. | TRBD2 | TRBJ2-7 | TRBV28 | TGTGCCAGCAGTAGTAGCGGGACCAGCTACGAGCAGTACTTC | CASSSSGTSYEQYF